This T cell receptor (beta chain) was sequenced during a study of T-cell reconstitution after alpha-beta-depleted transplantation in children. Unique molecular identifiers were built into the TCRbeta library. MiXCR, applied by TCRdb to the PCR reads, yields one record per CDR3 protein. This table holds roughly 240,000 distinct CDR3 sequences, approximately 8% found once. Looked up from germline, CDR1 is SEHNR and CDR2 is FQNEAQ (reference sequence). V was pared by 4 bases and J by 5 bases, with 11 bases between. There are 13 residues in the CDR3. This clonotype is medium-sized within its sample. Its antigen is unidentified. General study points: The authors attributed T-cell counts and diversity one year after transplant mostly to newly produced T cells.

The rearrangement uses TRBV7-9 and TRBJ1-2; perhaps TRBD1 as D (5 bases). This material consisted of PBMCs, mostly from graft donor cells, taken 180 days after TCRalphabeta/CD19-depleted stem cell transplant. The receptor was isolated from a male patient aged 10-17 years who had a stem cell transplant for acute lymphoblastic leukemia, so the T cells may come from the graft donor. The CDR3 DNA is TGTGCCAGCAGCTCTCCAGGGCTTTATGGCTACACCTTC. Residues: CASSSPGLYGYTF.